This entry describes one T cell receptor (beta chain). Original methodology: Estimation of nucleated cell counts was performed using reference gene primer amplification. The method was immunoSEQ multiplex PCR; TCRdb's version includes in-frame clones alone and lacks a portion of them. V, J and clone size reflect that table, while D and trimming were determined from the DNA. The table lists over 90,000 clones, less than 90% of them singletons, with over 1.5% in the top ten. This record belongs to a study of blood T cell repertoires in COVID-19. The overall study: Whether acute or convalescent, the COVID-19 samples came from the United States, Italy and Spain. PBMCs, B-cell-depleted T cells, or T cells were the source of the cDNA or gDNA that made up the material.

In germline, CDR1 is KGHSH, CDR2 LQKENI. With V trimmed by 2 bases and J by 5 bases, 6 bases remained unmatched. The CDR3 is made up of 16 amino acids. This sequence joins TRBV18 and TRBJ2-2, with 9 bases aligning to TRBD2. The receptor was isolated from an elderly man with acute or convalescent COVID-19. The specimen was peripheral blood. The CDR3 DNA sequence: TGTGCCAGCTCACCAAGGGTAGCGGGAGAGACCGGGGAGCTGTTTTTT. Its translation: CASSPRVAGETGELFF.